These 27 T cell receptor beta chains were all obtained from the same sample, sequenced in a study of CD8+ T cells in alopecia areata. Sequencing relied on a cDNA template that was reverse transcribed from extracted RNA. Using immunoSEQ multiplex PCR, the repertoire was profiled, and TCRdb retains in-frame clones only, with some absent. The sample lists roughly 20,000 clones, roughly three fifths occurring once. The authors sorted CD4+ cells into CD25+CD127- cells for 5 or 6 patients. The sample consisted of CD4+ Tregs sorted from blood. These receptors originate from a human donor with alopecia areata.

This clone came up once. This CDR3 is CASSSPGTEAFF. The CDR3 DNA reads as TGCGCCAGCAGCTCGCCGGGCACTGAAGCTTTCTTT. The chain couples TRBV5-1 to TRBJ1-1; D unresolved. Germline V gives CDR1 SGHRS, CDR2 YFSETQ. The CDR3 length is 12 residues. Deletions cut 3 bases from V and 4 bases from J, with 7 bases between. Filled out from reference TRBV5-1 and TRBJ1-1, the complete variable domain reads KAGVTQTPRYLIKTRGQQVTLSCSPISGHRSVSWYQQTPGQGLQFLFEYFSETQRNKGNFPGRFSGRQFSNSRSEMNVSTLELGDSALYLCASSSPGTEAFFGQGTRLTVV.

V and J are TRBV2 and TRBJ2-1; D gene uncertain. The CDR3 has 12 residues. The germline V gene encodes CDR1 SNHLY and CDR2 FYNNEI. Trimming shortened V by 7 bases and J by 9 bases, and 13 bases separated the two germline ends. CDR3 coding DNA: TGTGCCAGCACGCGATACATCCCTGAGCAGTTCTTC. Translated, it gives CASTRYIPEQFF.

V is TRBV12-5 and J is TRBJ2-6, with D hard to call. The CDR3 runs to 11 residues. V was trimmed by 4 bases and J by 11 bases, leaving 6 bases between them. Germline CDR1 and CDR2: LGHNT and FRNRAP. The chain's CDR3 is CASGSAYVLTF. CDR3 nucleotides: TGTGCTAGTGGTTCCGCTTACGTCCTGACTTTC.

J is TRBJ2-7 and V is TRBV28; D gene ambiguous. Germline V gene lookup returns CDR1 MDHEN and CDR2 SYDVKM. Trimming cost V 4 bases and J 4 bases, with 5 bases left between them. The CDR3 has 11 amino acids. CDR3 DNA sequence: TGTGCCAGCAGTTGGGGTTACGAGCAGTACTTC. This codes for CASSWGYEQYF.

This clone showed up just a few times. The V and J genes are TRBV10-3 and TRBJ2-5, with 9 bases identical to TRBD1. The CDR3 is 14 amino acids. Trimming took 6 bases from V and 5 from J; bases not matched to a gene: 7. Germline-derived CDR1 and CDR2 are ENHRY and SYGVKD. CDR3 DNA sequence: TGTGCCATCAGCGGGAACAGGGGGCTCGAGACCCAGTACTTC. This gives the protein CAISGNRGLETQYF.

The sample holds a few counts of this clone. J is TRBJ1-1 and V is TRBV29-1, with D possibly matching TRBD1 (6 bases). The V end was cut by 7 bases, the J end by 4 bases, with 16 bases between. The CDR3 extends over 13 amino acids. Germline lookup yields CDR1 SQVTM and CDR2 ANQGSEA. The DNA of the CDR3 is TGCAGCGCAGGGGTCATCCACCCCACTGAAGCTTTCTTT. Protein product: CSAGVIHPTEAFF.

CDR3 coding DNA: TGTGCCAGTAGTATAGTCCCAGGGGGCACGAACACCGGGGAGCTGTTTTTT. Translated: CASSIVPGGTNTGELFF. This chain uses TRBV19 with TRBJ2-2, with 8 bases matching TRBD1. Germline loops: CDR1 LNHDA, CDR2 SQIVND (reference sequence). Trimming removed 1 base from V and 0 bases from J; junction bases left unmatched: 4. This CDR3 spans 17 amino acids.

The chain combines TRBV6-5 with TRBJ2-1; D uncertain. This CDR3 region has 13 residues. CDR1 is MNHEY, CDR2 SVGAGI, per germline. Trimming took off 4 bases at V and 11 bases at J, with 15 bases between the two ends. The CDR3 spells CASSFDPRHKQFF. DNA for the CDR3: TGTGCCAGCAGTTTCGATCCGCGGCATAAGCAGTTCTTC.

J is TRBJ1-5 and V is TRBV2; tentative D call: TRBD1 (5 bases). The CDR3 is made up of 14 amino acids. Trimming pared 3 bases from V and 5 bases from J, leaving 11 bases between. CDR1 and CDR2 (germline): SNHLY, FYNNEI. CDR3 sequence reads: CASSEGTGYQPQHF. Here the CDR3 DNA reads TGTGCCAGCAGTGAGGGGACGGGGTATCAGCCCCAGCATTTT.

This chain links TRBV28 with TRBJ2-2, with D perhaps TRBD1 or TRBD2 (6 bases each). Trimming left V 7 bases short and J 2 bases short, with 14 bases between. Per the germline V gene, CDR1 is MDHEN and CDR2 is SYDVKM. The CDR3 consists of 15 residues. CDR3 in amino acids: CASTAGGLNTGELFF. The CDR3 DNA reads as TGTGCCAGCACGGCCGGGGGCCTTAACACCGGGGAGCTGTTTTTT.

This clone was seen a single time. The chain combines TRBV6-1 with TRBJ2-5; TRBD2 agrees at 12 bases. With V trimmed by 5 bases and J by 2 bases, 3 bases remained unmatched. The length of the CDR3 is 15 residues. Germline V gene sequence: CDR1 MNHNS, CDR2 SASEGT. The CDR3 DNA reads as TGTGCCAGCAGTCGGACTAGCGGGACGCAAGAGACCCAGTACTTC. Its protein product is CASSRTSGTQETQYF.

The CDR3 reads CASSARPWSTDTQYF. The CDR3 DNA reads TGCGCCAGCAGCGCCCGCCCCTGGAGCACAGATACGCAGTATTTT. The gene calls are TRBV4-1 and TRBJ2-3; the D is unclear. V lost 5 bases and J lost 0, with 12 bases in between. CDR1 MGHRA and CDR2 YSYEKL come from the germline V gene. The CDR3 length is 15 residues.

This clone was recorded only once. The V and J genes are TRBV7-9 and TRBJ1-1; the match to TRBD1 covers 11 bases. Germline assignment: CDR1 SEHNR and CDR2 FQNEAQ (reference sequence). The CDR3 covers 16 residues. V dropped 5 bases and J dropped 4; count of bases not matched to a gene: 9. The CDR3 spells CASSPGGQGAFTEAFF. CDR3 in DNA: TGTGCCAGCAGCCCAGGAGGACAGGGGGCTTTCACTGAAGCTTTCTTT.

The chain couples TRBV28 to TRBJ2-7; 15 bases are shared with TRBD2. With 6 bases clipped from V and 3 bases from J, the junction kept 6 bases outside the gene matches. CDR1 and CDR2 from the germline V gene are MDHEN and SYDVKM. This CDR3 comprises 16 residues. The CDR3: CASRRTSGRALYEQYF. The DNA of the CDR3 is TGTGCCAGCAGGCGGACTAGCGGGAGGGCCCTCTACGAGCAGTACTTC.

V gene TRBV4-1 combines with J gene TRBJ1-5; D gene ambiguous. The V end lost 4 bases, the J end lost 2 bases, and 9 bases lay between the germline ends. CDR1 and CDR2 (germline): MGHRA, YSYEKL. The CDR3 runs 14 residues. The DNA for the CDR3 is TGCGCCAGCAGCCCCCGAGGAGGCAATCAGCCCCAGCATTTT. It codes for CASSPRGGNQPQHF.

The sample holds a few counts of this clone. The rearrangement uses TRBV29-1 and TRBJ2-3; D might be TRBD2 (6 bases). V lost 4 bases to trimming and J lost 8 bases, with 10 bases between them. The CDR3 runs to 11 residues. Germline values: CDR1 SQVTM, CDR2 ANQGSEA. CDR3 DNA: TGCAGCGTTGTTAGCGGAGGTACGCAGTATTTT. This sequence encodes CSVVSGGTQYF.

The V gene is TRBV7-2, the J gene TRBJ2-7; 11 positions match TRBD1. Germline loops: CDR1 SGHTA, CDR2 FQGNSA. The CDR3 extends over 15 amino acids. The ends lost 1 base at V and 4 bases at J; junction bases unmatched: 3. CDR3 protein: CASSLEGTGGYEQYF. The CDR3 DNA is TGTGCCAGCAGCTTAGAAGGGACAGGGGGGTACGAGCAGTACTTC.

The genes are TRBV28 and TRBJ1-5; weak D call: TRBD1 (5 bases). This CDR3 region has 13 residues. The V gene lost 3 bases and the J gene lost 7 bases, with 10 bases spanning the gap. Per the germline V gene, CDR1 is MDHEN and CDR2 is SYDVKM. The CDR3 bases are TGTGCCAGCAGTTTTTCGGGGACCCAGCCCCAGCATTTT. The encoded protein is CASSFSGTQPQHF.

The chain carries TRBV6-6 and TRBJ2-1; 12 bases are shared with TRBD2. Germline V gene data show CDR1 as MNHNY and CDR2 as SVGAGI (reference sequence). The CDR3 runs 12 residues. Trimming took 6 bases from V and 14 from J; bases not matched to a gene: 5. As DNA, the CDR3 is TGTGCCAGCAGCCTAGCGGGGGGGCACGAGTTCTTC. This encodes CASSLAGGHEFF.

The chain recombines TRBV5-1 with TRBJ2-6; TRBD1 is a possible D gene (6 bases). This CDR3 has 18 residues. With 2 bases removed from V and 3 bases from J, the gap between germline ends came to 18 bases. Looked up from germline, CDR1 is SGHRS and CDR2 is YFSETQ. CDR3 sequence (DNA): TGCGCCAGCAGCTTCAGGGGAGTGTATCAAGGTGGGGCCAACGTCCTGACTTTC. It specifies CASSFRGVYQGGANVLTF.

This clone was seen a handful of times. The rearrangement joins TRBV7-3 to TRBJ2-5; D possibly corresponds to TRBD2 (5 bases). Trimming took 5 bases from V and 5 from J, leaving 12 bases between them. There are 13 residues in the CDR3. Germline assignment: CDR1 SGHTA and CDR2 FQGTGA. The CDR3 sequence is CASSPTSQETQYF. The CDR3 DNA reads TGTGCCAGCAGCCCAACTAGTCAGGAGACCCAGTACTTC.

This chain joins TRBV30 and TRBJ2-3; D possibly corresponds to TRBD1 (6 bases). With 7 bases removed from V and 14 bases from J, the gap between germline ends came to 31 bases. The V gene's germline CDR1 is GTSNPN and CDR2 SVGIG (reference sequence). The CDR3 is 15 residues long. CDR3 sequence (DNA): TGTGCCTCCCTCGTGGGGACACCACTCTTCGATAGACCGTATTTT. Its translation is CASLVGTPLFDRPYF. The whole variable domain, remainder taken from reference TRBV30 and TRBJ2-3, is SQTIHQWPATLVQPVGSPLSLECTVEGTSNPNLYWYRQAAGRGLQLLFYSVGIGQISSEVPQNLSASRPQDRQFILSSKKLLLSDSGFYLCASLVGTPLFDRPYFGPGTRLTVL.

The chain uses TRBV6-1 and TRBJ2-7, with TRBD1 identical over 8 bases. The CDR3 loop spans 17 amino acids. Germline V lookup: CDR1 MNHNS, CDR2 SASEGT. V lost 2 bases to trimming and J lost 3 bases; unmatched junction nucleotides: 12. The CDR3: CASSEMGTGGTSYEQYF. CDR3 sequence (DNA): TGTGCCAGCAGTGAAATGGGCACAGGGGGTACCAGCTACGAGCAGTACTTC.

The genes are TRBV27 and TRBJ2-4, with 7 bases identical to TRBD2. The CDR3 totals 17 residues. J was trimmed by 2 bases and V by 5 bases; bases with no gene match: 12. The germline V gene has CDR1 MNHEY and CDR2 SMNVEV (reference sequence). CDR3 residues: CASSPGLGVPSKNIQYF. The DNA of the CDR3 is TGTGCCAGCAGTCCAGGACTAGGGGTCCCCTCCAAAAACATTCAGTACTTC.

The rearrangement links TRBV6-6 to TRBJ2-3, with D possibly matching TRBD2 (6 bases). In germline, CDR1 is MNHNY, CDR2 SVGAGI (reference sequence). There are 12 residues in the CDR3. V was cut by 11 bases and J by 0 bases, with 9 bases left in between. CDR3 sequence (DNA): TGTGCCGCGCGGGGCAGCACAGATACGCAGTATTTT. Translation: CAARGSTDTQYF.

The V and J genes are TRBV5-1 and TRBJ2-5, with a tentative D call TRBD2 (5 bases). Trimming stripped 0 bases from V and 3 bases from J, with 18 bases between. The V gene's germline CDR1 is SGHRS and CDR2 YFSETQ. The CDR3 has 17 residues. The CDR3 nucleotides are TGCGCCAGCAGCTTGGACACTGCGCCGGGAAAGGAAGAGACCCAGTACTTC. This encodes CASSLDTAPGKEETQYF.

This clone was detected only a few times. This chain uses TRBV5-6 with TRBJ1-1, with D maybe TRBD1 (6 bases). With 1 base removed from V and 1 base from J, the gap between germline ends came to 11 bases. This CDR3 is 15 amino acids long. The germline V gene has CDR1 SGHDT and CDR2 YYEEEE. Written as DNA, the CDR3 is TGTGCCAGCAGCTTGACGGGGGCCACGAACACTGAAGCTTTCTTT. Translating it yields CASSLTGATNTEAFF.